This entry lists 18 T cell receptor beta chains sequenced from one sample in a study of Tregs in tolerant kidney transplant recipients. Data came from immunoSEQ multiplex PCR; TCRdb stores just in-frame clones and leaves some out. The table has tens of thousands of clones, about 91% seen once. Mixed chimerism was transient after nonmyeloablative marrow transplants from related graft donors. Sequenced here: CD4+ T cells from blood (PBMCs), sampled 24 months after the transplant. The receptors stem from a human patient who received a combined kidney and bone marrow transplant. The T cells may partly be graft donor cells.

The chain joins TRBV5-1 to TRBJ1-2, with 7 nucleotides matching TRBD1. The CDR3 consists of 14 residues. V gave up 4 bases and J gave up 4 bases; unmatched junction bases: 7. Germline V lookup: CDR1 SGHRS, CDR2 YFSETQ. The CDR3 loop is CASSLPGQSYGYTF. CDR3 in DNA: TGCGCCAGCAGCCTCCCGGGACAGTCCTATGGCTACACCTTC.

The V call is TRBV10-3, the J call TRBJ2-3; 11 nucleotides agree with TRBD2. The CDR3 spans 14 residues. The V and J ends lost 8 bases and 0 bases, in that order; junction bases with no gene match: 1. Germline CDR1 is ENHRY and CDR2 is SYGVKD. The CDR3 DNA reads as TGTGCCATCCGGACTAGCGGGAGCACAGATACGCAGTATTTT. The encoded protein is CAIRTSGSTDTQYF.

The chain carries TRBV6-5 and TRBJ2-5, with a tentative D call TRBD2 (6 bases). In germline, CDR1 is MNHEY, CDR2 SVGAGI. The ends were cut back, 7 bases at V and 5 bases at J, with 14 bases in the middle. The CDR3 sequence is 13 residues long. CDR3 amino acids: CASTTEGLETQYF. As DNA, the CDR3 is TGTGCCAGCACCACGGAGGGATTGGAGACCCAGTACTTC.

In this sample, this clone turned up once. This chain links TRBV4-3 with TRBJ2-7; weak D call: TRBD1 (5 bases). V dropped 4 bases and J dropped 4 bases, with 11 bases sitting between them. CDR3 length: 13 residues. The germline V gene has CDR1 LGHNA and CDR2 YSLEER. The CDR3 DNA sequence: TGCGCCAGCAGCCTTAATTACAGGTACGAGCAGTACTTC. It specifies CASSLNYRYEQYF.

The chain employs TRBV5-4 and TRBJ2-2; perhaps TRBD2 as D (6 bases). CDR1 is SGHNT and CDR2 is YYREEE in the germline V gene (reference sequence). The CDR3 length is 16 residues. V lost 4 bases to trimming and J lost 4 bases, with 17 bases between them. The DNA for the CDR3 is TGTGCCAGCAGCCGAAAGGGACTCGGACCCACCGGGGAGCTGTTTTTT. It translates to CASSRKGLGPTGELFF.

This chain connects TRBV20-1 to TRBJ1-2; D is possibly TRBD1 (6 bases). The germline V gene encodes CDR1 DFQATT and CDR2 SNEGSKA (reference sequence). V lost 4 bases to trimming and J lost 3 bases, with 6 bases between them. CDR3 length: 11 amino acids. CDR3: CSANRDYGYTF. The DNA for the CDR3 is TGCAGTGCTAACAGGGACTATGGCTACACCTTC.

The chain links TRBV4-3 to TRBJ2-1, with 9 bases identical to TRBD1. The junction had 3 bases not matched to a gene; V was cut back by 0 bases and J by 3 bases. The CDR3 contains 16 residues. CDR1 and CDR2 (germline): LGHNA, YSLEER. This CDR3 is CASSQDLGQGYNEQFF. The CDR3 DNA reads TGCGCCAGCAGCCAAGATCTGGGACAGGGCTACAATGAGCAGTTCTTC.

This chain connects TRBV5-1 to TRBJ2-3; D might be TRBD2 (6 bases). V was trimmed by 5 bases and J by 6 bases, leaving 13 bases between them. Germline-derived CDR1 and CDR2 are SGHRS and YFSETQ. CDR3 size: 13 residues. CDR3 protein: CASSVGSGDTQYF. The CDR3 DNA reads TGCGCCAGCAGTGTCGGGAGTGGCGATACGCAGTATTTT.

CDR3 sequence reads: CASSLAVQGTWVSEAFF. Here the CDR3 DNA reads TGTGCCAGCAGCTTGGCCGTACAGGGAACTTGGGTGTCTGAAGCTTTCTTT. This sequence joins TRBV7-9 and TRBJ1-1, with D perhaps matching TRBD1 (6 bases). V lost 3 bases and J 6 bases, leaving 23 bases between the germline ends. Looked up from germline, CDR1 is SEHNR and CDR2 is FQNEAQ (reference sequence). The CDR3 consists of 17 residues.

This clone showed up just a few times. The V gene is TRBV11-2, the J gene TRBJ1-2, with D perhaps matching TRBD1 (5 bases). Trimming removed 5 bases from V and 0 bases from J, with 13 bases in between. CDR3 size: 15 residues. Per germline, CDR1 SGHAT and CDR2 FQNNGV. For the CDR3, the DNA is TGTGCCAGCAGCCCAAGGAGGGGAGCTAACTATGGCTACACCTTC. This encodes CASSPRRGANYGYTF.

In its sample, this clone was seen once. This chain links TRBV4-1 with TRBJ2-3, with D tentatively TRBD2 (6 bases). Trimming shortened V by 2 bases and J by 0 bases, and 12 bases separated the two germline ends. Germline-derived CDR1 and CDR2 are MGHRA and YSYEKL. CDR3 length equals 16 residues. Here the CDR3 DNA reads TGCGCCAGCAGCCAAATGGGCGGGGACAGCACAGATACGCAGTATTTT. It is translated as CASSQMGGDSTDTQYF.

V gene TRBV5-1 combines with J gene TRBJ2-1; 11 nucleotides line up with TRBD2. The germline CDR1 and CDR2 sequences are SGHRS and YFSETQ. The trim removed 3 bases at V and 3 bases at J, leaving 2 bases unmatched. CDR3 length: 15 residues. CDR3 DNA sequence: TGCGCCAGCAGCTCACTAGCGGGGGTCTACAATGAGCAGTTCTTC. Amino acids: CASSSLAGVYNEQFF.

This clone has just a few counts. The chain is built from TRBV10-3 and TRBJ1-1, with D perhaps TRBD1 (6 bases). Germline CDR1 reads ENHRY; CDR2 reads SYGVKD. The V end lost 3 bases, the J end lost 4 bases, and 12 bases lay between the germline ends. The CDR3 contains 14 residues. CDR3 protein: CAISDEEGVTEAFF. The CDR3 DNA reads TGTGCCATCAGTGATGAAGAGGGGGTCACTGAAGCTTTCTTT.

This chain joins TRBV7-2 and TRBJ1-3; tentative D call: TRBD1 (6 bases). V was shortened by 3 bases and J by 1 base, with 10 bases between the two germline ends. Germline V gene lookup returns CDR1 SGHTA and CDR2 FQGNSA. This CDR3 is 15 amino acids long. The CDR3 DNA reads TGTGCCAGCAGCTTCGCAGGGGTGTCTGGAAACACCATATATTTT. The encoded protein is CASSFAGVSGNTIYF.

This chain connects TRBV5-4 to TRBJ2-4; D call uncertain. V lost 1 base and J 8 bases, leaving 10 bases between the germline ends. The CDR3 sequence is 13 residues long. In germline, CDR1 is SGHNT, CDR2 YYREEE (reference sequence). For the CDR3, the DNA is TGTGCCAGCAGCTTGCAGTTAAACGACATTCAGTACTTC. It specifies CASSLQLNDIQYF.

This sequence joins TRBV30 and TRBJ1-1; 7 positions match TRBD1. This CDR3 has 11 residues. Losses at the gene ends were 5 bases for V and 11 bases for J; bases not matched to a gene: 8. Germline-derived CDR1 and CDR2 are GTSNPN and SVGIG (reference sequence). This CDR3 reads CAWAHRGLAFF. CDR3 DNA sequence: TGTGCCTGGGCCCACAGGGGCTTGGCTTTCTTT.

This rearrangement joins TRBV5-4 to TRBJ2-7; D is uncertain. The germline V and J ends were trimmed by 5 bases and 6 bases, with 18 bases remaining between them. From germline, CDR1 is SGHNT and CDR2 YYREEE (reference sequence). There are 14 residues in the CDR3. The CDR3 here is CASSPDTRYLEQYF. CDR3 sequence (DNA): TGTGCCAGCAGTCCCGACACCAGGTATCTCGAGCAGTACTTC.

This clone was counted once. The gene calls are TRBV28 and TRBJ2-1, with 15 bases lining up with TRBD2. The V and J ends lost 7 bases and 0 bases, in that order; junction bases with no gene match: 7. Germline CDR1 is MDHEN and CDR2 is SYDVKM. This CDR3 region has 18 residues. The DNA for the CDR3 is TGTGCCAGCAATGTGGGACTAGCGGGGGGCCACTCCTACAATGAGCAGTTCTTC. Its protein product is CASNVGLAGGHSYNEQFF.